This TCR beta chain originates from a study of blood T cell repertoires in COVID-19. On the study more broadly: From the United States, Italy and Spain came samples of acute and convalescent COVID-19.

The germline V gene has CDR1 SGDLS and CDR2 YYNGEE. The V gene lost 1 base and the J gene lost 6 bases, with 7 bases spanning the gap. This CDR3 spans 12 amino acids. The method was immunoSEQ multiplex PCR; TCRdb's version includes in-frame clones alone and lacks a portion of them. The sample contains about 180,000 clones, roughly 88% of which appear only once. This chain connects TRBV9 to TRBJ1-2; tentative D call: TRBD1 (6 bases). The sequencing input was peripheral blood. This clonotype originated in a woman aged 25 to 45 with acute or convalescent COVID-19. The CDR3 here is CASSVPGDGYTF. The CDR3 DNA reads TGTGCCAGCAGCGTACCAGGGGATGGCTACACCTTC.